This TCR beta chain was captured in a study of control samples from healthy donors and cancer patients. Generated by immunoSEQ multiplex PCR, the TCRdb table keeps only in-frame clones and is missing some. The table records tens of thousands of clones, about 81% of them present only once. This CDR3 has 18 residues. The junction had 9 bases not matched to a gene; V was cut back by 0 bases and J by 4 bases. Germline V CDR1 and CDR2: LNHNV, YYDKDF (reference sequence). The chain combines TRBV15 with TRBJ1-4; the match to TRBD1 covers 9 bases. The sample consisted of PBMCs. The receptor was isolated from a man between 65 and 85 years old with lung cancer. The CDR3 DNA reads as TGTGCCACCAGCAGAGAGCTTAACAGGGGGCCAGATAATGAAAAACTGTTTTTT. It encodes CATSRELNRGPDNEKLFF.